A single sample gave rise to the 9 T cell receptor beta chains below, sequenced in a study of blood T cell repertoires in COVID-19. This table comes from immunoSEQ multiplex PCR, and its TCRdb copy is limited to in-frame clones, with some not included. This table holds 30,000 to 45,000 clones, roughly 80% found once. Material: peripheral blood. The origin of the receptors is a man between 60 and 70 years old in a cohort sampled during active COVID-19.

This clone was seen only once. V and J are TRBV19 and TRBJ2-5; D gene unclear. Germline CDR1 reads LNHDA; CDR2 reads SQIVND (reference sequence). This CDR3 is 13 amino acids long. The ends were cut back, 7 bases at V and 3 bases at J, with 12 bases in the middle. CDR3 DNA: TGTGCCAGTAAGAGGTCGAAGGAAGAGACCCAGTACTTC. It is translated as CASKRSKEETQYF.

The chain is built from TRBV10-3 and TRBJ2-3; D possibly corresponds to TRBD2 (5 bases). Germline-derived CDR1 and CDR2 are ENHRY and SYGVKD. CDR3 length: 13 amino acids. Trimming cost V 2 bases and J 6 bases, with 9 bases left between them. In DNA, the CDR3 is TGTGCCATCAGTGAGGAGGGTTTGGATACGCAGTATTTT. Its protein is CAISEEGLDTQYF.

The V gene is TRBV5-1, the J gene TRBJ2-7; 8 positions agree with TRBD2. The length of the CDR3 is 14 residues. Germline V lookup: CDR1 SGHRS, CDR2 YFSETQ. Trimming cost V 2 bases and J 4 bases; bases outside gene matches: 5. The CDR3 DNA reads as TGCGCCAGCAGCTTTCGGGAGGGCCCTTACGAGCAGTACTTC. Translation: CASSFREGPYEQYF.

The V call is TRBV5-1, the J call TRBJ2-2, with 13 nucleotides matching TRBD2. The CDR3 sequence is 16 residues long. V lost 4 bases, J lost 6 bases, and 6 bases stayed unmatched. Per germline, CDR1 SGHRS and CDR2 YFSETQ. The CDR3 loop is CASSPTSGRVSGELFF. The DNA of the CDR3 is TGCGCCAGCAGCCCCACTAGCGGGAGGGTGTCCGGGGAGCTGTTTTTT.

This clone was seen only once. The chain is built from TRBV5-1 and TRBJ1-1; possibly TRBD1 for D (6 bases). CDR3 length equals 14 residues. Per germline, CDR1 SGHRS and CDR2 YFSETQ. Trimming shortened V by 0 bases and J by 4 bases, and 10 bases separated the two germline ends. CDR3 nucleotide sequence: TGCGCCAGCAGCTTGGGCAGGGGCGGCACTGAAGCTTTCTTT. Its protein is CASSLGRGGTEAFF.

This clone was counted a few times. CDR3 sequence (DNA): TGTGCCAGCAGCAAAGGGCGGGATACTGCAACTAATGAAAAACTGTTTTTT. Translated, it gives CASSKGRDTATNEKLFF. The chain has TRBV21-1 and TRBJ1-4. TRBV21-1 is a pseudogene. The CDR3 is made up of 17 amino acids.

This chain uses TRBV28 with TRBJ2-3; a possible D gene is TRBD2 (5 bases). This CDR3 spans 13 amino acids. Between the trimmed V and J ends, which lost 5 bases and 2 bases, there was a span of 8 bases. CDR1 and CDR2 from the germline V gene are MDHEN and SYDVKM. In DNA form, the CDR3 reads TGTGCCAGCAGTAGCGGACTCACAGATACGCAGTATTTT. This codes for CASSSGLTDTQYF.

The chain uses TRBV6-6 and TRBJ2-7, with a tentative D call TRBD1 (6 bases). This CDR3 is 14 amino acids long. V was pared by 5 bases and J by 2 bases, with 13 bases between. The germline gives CDR1 MNHNY, CDR2 SVGAGI (reference sequence). CDR3 coding DNA: TGTGCCAGCAGTGTAGACAGGAATACCTACGAGCAGTACTTC. Translating it yields CASSVDRNTYEQYF.

This clone was counted a single time. This sequence joins TRBV16 and TRBJ1-4, with no clear D. V was shortened by 6 bases and J by 8 bases, with 16 bases between the two germline ends. In germline, CDR1 is KGHSY, CDR2 FQNENV. This CDR3 has 14 amino acids. Here the CDR3 reads CASSRRPGVEKLFF. CDR3 DNA sequence: TGTGCCAGCAGTCGACGTCCCGGGGTCGAAAAACTGTTTTTT.